Here is one T cell receptor (beta chain) with its context. The data stem from a study of blood T cell repertoires in COVID-19. As processed by the authors: Estimates of nucleated cell counts were drawn from the amplification of reference gene primers. Here immunoSEQ multiplex PCR was the method, and the copy in TCRdb shows in-frame clones only, minus some. The V and J calls and clone size are taken from that table; D and trimming were inferred from the DNA. The sample comprises under 400,000 clones, approximately 89% of which are singletons, and 10% rests with the top ten. Germline values: CDR1 SGHAT, CDR2 FQNNGV. This CDR3 spans 14 amino acids. The V end lost 0 bases, the J end lost 6 bases, and 8 bases lay between the germline ends.

The sequence came from a woman under 40 with COVID-19, enrolled during active disease. Sequencing was done on a sample of peripheral blood. The chain joins TRBV11-2 to TRBJ2-2, with D unresolved. The CDR3: CASSLERQAGELFF. Here the CDR3 DNA reads TGTGCCAGCAGCTTAGAGAGACAAGCCGGGGAGCTGTTTTTT. Looking up the rest from reference TRBV11-2 and TRBJ2-2 gives the full variable domain: EAGVAQSPRYKIIEKRQSVAFWCNPISGHATLYWYQQILGQGPKLLIQFQNNGVVDDSQLPKDRFSAERLKGVDSTLKIQPAKLEDSAVYLCASSLERQAGELFFGEGSRLTVL.